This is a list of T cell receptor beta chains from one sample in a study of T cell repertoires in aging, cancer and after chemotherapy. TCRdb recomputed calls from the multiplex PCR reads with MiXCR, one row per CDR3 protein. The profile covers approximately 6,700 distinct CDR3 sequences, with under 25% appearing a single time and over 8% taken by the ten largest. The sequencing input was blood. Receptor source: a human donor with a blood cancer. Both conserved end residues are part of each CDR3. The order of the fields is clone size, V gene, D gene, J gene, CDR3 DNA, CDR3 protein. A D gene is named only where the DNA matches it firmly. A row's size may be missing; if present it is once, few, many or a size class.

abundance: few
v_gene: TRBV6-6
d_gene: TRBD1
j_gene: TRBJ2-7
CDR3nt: TGTGCCAGCAGTTATGAACAGGGGGATGTGATCGTCTATTACGAGCAGTACTTC
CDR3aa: CASSYEQGDVIVYYEQYF

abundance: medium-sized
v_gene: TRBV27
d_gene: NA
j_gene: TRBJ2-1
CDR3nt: TGTGCCAGCAGTCTAAGGACAGCTGGCTACAATGAGCAGTTCTTC
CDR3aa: CASSLRTAGYNEQFF

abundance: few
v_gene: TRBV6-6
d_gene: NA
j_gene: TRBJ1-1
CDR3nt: TGTGCCAGTCCCCAAACTCGACTAGGTGGGTTATACACTGAAGCTTTCTTT
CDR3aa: CASPQTRLGGLYTEAFF

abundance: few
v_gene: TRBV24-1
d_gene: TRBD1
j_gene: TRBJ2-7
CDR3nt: TGTGCCACCGCCGGCGGGACAGGTTCTCGGGAGCAGTACTTC
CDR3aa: CATAGGTGSREQYF

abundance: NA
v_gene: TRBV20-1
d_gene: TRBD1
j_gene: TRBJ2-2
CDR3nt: TGCAGTGCTAGGACAGGGGGAACCGGGGAGCTGTTTTTT
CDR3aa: CSARTGGTGELFF

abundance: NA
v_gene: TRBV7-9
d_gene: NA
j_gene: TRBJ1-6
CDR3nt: TGTGCCAGCAGCTTCCCGGATTCACCCCTCCACTTT
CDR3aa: CASSFPDSPLHF

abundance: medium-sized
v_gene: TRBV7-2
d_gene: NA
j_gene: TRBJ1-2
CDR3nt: TGTGCCAGCAGCCCAGCGGATGGCTACACCTTC
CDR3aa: CASSPADGYTF

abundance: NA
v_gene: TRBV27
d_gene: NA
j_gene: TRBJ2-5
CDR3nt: TGTGCCAGCAGTTTATCGCCTATGGTAGGGCGGGTATTGGAGACCCAGTACTTC
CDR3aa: CASSLSPMVGRVLETQYF

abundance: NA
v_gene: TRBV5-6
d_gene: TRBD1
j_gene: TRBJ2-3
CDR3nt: TGTGCCAGCAGCTTGAGACAGGGCCGCACAGATACGCAGTATTTT
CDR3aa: CASSLRQGRTDTQYF

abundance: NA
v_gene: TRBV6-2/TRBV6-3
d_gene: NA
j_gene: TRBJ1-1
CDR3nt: TGTGCCAGCAGTTACCTCCAGACGAACACTGAAGCTTTCTTT
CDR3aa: CASSYLQTNTEAFF

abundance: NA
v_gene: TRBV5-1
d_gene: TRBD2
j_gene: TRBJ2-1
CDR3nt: TGCGCCAGCAGCCCCTGGAGCGGGAGTGCTATCTACGGTGATGAGCAGTTCTTC
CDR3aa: CASSPWSGSAIYGDEQFF

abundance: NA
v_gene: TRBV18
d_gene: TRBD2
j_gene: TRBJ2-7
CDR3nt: TGTGCCAGCTCACTTCCTCTGGGGCGGGAGCGCTCCTACGAGCAGTACTTC
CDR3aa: CASSLPLGRERSYEQYF

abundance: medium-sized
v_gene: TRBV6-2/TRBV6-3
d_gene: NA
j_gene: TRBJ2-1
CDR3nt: TGTGCCAGCAGTTACTCCAAGCACGGGAATGAGCAGTTCTTC
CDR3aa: CASSYSKHGNEQFF

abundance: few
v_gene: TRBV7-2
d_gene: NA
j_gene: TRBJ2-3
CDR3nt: TGTGCCAGCAGCTTCGTCCCGGGCACAGATACGCAGTATTTT
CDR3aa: CASSFVPGTDTQYF

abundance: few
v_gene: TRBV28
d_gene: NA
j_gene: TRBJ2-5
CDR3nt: TGTGCCAGCAGTCCCGGCGGAGTCCAAGAGACCCAGTACTTC
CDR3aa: CASSPGGVQETQYF

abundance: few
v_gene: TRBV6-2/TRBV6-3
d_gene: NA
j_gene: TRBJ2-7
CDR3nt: TGTGCCAGCAGCCGACAGACCTCCTACGAGCAGTACTTC
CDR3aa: CASSRQTSYEQYF

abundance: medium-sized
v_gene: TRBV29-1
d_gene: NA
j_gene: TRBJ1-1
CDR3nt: TGCAGCGTTTCTGCCCAGGAGGCTTTCTTT
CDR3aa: CSVSAQEAFF

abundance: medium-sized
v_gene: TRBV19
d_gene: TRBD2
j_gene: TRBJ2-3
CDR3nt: TGTGCCAGTAGTTTAGCGGGGACAGATACGCAGTATTTT
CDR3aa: CASSLAGTDTQYF

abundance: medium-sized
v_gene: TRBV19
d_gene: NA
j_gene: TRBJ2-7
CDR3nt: TGTGCCAGTACCGCGCGGGGCGGAGCCTACGAGCAGTACTTC
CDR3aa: CASTARGGAYEQYF

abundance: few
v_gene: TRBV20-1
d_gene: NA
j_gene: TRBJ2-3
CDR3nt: TGCAGTGCTCATCACCTGGGACTCCACGCACTGGGTACGCAGTATTTT
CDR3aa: CSAHHLGLHALGTQYF

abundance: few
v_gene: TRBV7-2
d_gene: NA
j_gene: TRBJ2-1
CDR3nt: TGTGCCAGCAGCTTAGGCGGGACCGCGGTAAATGAGCAGTTCTTC
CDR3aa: CASSLGGTAVNEQFF

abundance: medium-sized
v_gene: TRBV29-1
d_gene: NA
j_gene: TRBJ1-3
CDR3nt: TGCAGCGTTGGCAGTACGAGCTCTGGAAACACCATATATTTT
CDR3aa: CSVGSTSSGNTIYF

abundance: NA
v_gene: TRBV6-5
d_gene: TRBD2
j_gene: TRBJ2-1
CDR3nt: TGTGCCGGCAAGCAGTGGGTTAGCGGGAGCAACAATGAGCAGTTCTTC
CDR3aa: CAGKQWVSGSNNEQFF

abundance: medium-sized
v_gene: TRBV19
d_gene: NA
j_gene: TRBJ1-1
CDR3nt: TGTGCCAGTAGTCCACTGGGCACTGAAGCTTTCTTT
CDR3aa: CASSPLGTEAFF

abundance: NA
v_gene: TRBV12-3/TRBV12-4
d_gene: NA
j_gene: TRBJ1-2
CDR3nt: TGTGCCAGCAGTCCTCCCGACCCTCGACAGGTATCCGGCTACACCTTC
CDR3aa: CASSPPDPRQVSGYTF

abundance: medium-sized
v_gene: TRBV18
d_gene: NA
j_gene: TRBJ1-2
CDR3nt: TGTGCCAGCTCACCTCCTACCGACAGCCCATATGGCTACACCTTC
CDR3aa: CASSPPTDSPYGYTF

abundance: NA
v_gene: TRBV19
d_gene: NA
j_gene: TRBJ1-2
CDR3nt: TGTGCCAGTAGTATGGTCTGCTATGGCTACACCTTC
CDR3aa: CASSMVCYGYTF